Listed below are T cell receptor beta chains from one sample, sequenced in a study of shared T cell receptors in the human thymus. Clones were sequenced by immunoSEQ multiplex PCR, and TCRdb holds only the in-frame ones, with some missing. The sample has approximately 660,000 clones, roughly 90% seen once; the top ten hold approximately 0.011%. Another study also made use of these data, one on human thymus T cells.

The material sequenced was thymocytes. Receptor source: a boy younger than two with a congenital heart defect. Each CDR3 is given with its conserved first and last residue. The D gene is left open where the match is weak. Size is stated for part of the rows, as once, few or many counts, or as a class when the clone is expanded.

V: TRBV7-2; size: few; D: TRBD2; J: TRBJ2-7; DNA: TGTGCCAGCAGCCCGGCCGCGCGGGAGGGCCCCGACGAGCAGTACTTC; CDR3: CASSPAAREGPDEQYF
V: TRBV27; size: .; D: .; J: TRBJ2-1; DNA: TGTGCCAGCAGTTCAGGGGACAATGAGCAGTTCTTC; CDR3: CASSSGDNEQFF
V: TRBV15; size: .; D: .; J: TRBJ2-7; DNA: TGTGCCACCAGCAGGGTCGCCAGCGAGCAGTACTTC; CDR3: CATSRVASEQYF
V: TRBV19; size: .; D: .; J: TRBJ1-1; DNA: TGTGCCAGTTCCGGGACTCCGGGCCCTGAAGCTTTCTTT; CDR3: CASSGTPGPEAFF
V: TRBV18; size: .; D: TRBD2; J: TRBJ2-1; DNA: TGTGCCAGCTCATCCCCCTCCAAGCGGGAGGGCAGGGACAATGAGCAGTTCTTC; CDR3: CASSSPSKREGRDNEQFF
V: TRBV6-5; size: .; D: .; J: TRBJ2-2; DNA: TGTGCCAGCAGTTACGGGGCTAAAAACACCGGGGAGCTGTTTTTT; CDR3: CASSYGAKNTGELFF
V: TRBV5-4; size: .; D: TRBD2; J: TRBJ2-7; DNA: TGTGCCAGCAGCCTCGGGACTAGCGGGAGGCTCGAGCAGTACTTC; CDR3: CASSLGTSGRLEQYF
V: TRBV18; size: .; D: TRBD1; J: TRBJ1-1; DNA: TGTGCCAGCTCACCAGACAGGGGGGAGGGCGTCACTGAAGCTTTCTTT; CDR3: CASSPDRGEGVTEAFF
V: TRBV30; size: .; D: .; J: TRBJ2-5; DNA: TGTGGGGCAGGCCTCCAAGAGACCCAGTACTTC; CDR3: CGAGLQETQYF
V: TRBV10-1; size: once; D: TRBD2; J: TRBJ2-3; DNA: TGCGCCAGCGGACCGGGACTAGCGTCAGATACGCAGTATTTT; CDR3: CASGPGLASDTQYF
V: TRBV6-5; size: .; D: TRBD2; J: TRBJ2-2; DNA: TGTGCCAGCAGTTACTCTGGAAGCGGGAGTCCCGGGGAGCTGTTTTTT; CDR3: CASSYSGSGSPGELFF
V: TRBV7-8; size: once; D: .; J: TRBJ2-3; DNA: TGTGCCAGCAGCTTAGTCGGGCGGGGCACAGATACGCAGTATTTT; CDR3: CASSLVGRGTDTQYF
V: TRBV27; size: .; D: .; J: TRBJ1-4; DNA: TGTGCCAGCAGCCGGACAAGACCTATTGAAAAACTGTTTTTT; CDR3: CASSRTRPIEKLFF
V: TRBV7-3; size: .; D: .; J: TRBJ1-1; DNA: TGTGCCAGCAGCTTAGACAGGAACACTGAAGCTTTCTTT; CDR3: CASSLDRNTEAFF
V: TRBV9; size: .; D: TRBD2; J: TRBJ2-1; DNA: TGTGCCAGCAGCCCCTCCCGGGGACTAGCGGGAGGCTCCTACAATGAGCAGTTCTTC; CDR3: CASSPSRGLAGGSYNEQFF
V: TRBV28; size: .; D: TRBD1; J: TRBJ1-1; DNA: TGTGCCAGCAGTCTCCCAGGGGGGACTGAAGCTTTCTTT; CDR3: CASSLPGGTEAFF
V: TRBV13; size: .; D: TRBD1; J: TRBJ1-2; DNA: TGTGCCAGCAGCTTAAACCCTCGACAGGGACCCTATGGCTACACCTTC; CDR3: CASSLNPRQGPYGYTF
V: TRBV6-5; size: few; D: .; J: TRBJ2-2; DNA: TGTGCCAGCACCTTAGGGGACACCGGGGAGCTGTTTTTT; CDR3: CASTLGDTGELFF
V: TRBV4-3; size: .; D: TRBD2; J: TRBJ2-1; DNA: TGCGCCAGCAGCCCCCGGGGAGCTAGCGGGAGCTCCTACAATGAGCAGTTCTTC; CDR3: CASSPRGASGSSYNEQFF
V: TRBV9; size: .; D: .; J: TRBJ2-1; DNA: TGTGCCAGCAGCGTAGGGGATAGGAGAGCGGTGAGGGATGAGCAGTTCTTC; CDR3: CASSVGDRRAVRDEQFF
V: TRBV7-9; size: .; D: TRBD2; J: TRBJ2-2; DNA: TGTGCCAGCAGCTTAGCGGAACCGAGCGGGAGAGGAAAGCTGTTTTTT; CDR3: CASSLAEPSGRGKLFF
V: TRBV27; size: once; D: .; J: TRBJ2-7; DNA: TGTGCCAGCAGCTCCACAACAGGCGAGCAGTACTTC; CDR3: CASSSTTGEQYF